This is a list of T cell receptor beta chains from one sample in a study of T cell repertoires in cytomegalovirus infection. Each CDR3 protein gets one entry after TCRdb re-called the reads with MiXCR. The repertoire holds about 340,000 distinct CDR3 sequences, with about 27% as singletons. Their specific antigens are unknown. This material consisted of cultured PBMCs, taken from culture after CMV antigen stimulation. The receptors derive from a human donor in good health (CMV status not recorded). Some clones in this sample may be carry-over from other donors' samples. Both conserved end residues are part of each CDR3. D genes are given only for firm matches. Expanded clones get a size class; other rows say once, few or many, or leave the size out.

TRBV4-1	TRBJ1-2	few	-	CASSQDRTYGYTF	TGCGCCAGCAGCCAAGACAGGACCTATGGCTACACCTTC
TRBV7-2	TRBJ2-7	many	TRBD2	CASSSFAGGTYEQYF	TGTGCCAGCAGCTCCTTCGCGGGAGGGACTTACGAGCAGTACTTC
TRBV7-6	TRBJ2-1	few	TRBD1	CASSPYPDRGNLSNEQFF	TGTGCCAGCAGCCCCTACCCCGACAGGGGGAATCTGAGCAATGAGCAGTTCTTC
TRBV7-4	TRBJ2-5	few	TRBD1	CASSPGTGAQETQYF	TGTGCCAGCAGCCCTGGGACAGGGGCCCAAGAGACCCAGTACTTC
TRBV27	TRBJ2-5	-	-	CASSLGGGGRTQYF	TGTGCCAGCAGTTTAGGGGGGGGCGGGCGGACCCAGTACTTC
TRBV28	TRBJ2-5	-	-	CASRPGNQETQYF	TGTGCCAGCCGGCCCGGAAACCAAGAGACCCAGTACTTC
TRBV10-3	TRBJ2-5	few	TRBD1	CAMSDRVQETQYF	TGTGCCATGTCCGACAGGGTCCAAGAGACCCAGTACTTC
TRBV7-2	TRBJ1-5	many	-	CASSRDGTDQPQHF	TGTGCCAGCAGCCGGGACGGGACCGATCAGCCCCAGCATTTT
TRBV19	TRBJ1-2	once	TRBD1	CASTSKGEGAYGYTF	TGTGCCAGTACCTCAAAAGGGGAGGGGGCGTATGGCTACACCTTC
TRBV20-1	TRBJ2-1	-	-	CSALLDQPIYNEQFF	TGCAGTGCCTTGTTGGACCAACCGATCTACAATGAGCAGTTCTTC
TRBV6-6	TRBJ2-7	few	-	CASRALGSSYEQYF	TGTGCCAGCAGGGCCTTAGGATCCTCCTACGAGCAGTACTTC
TRBV5-4	TRBJ2-2	few	TRBD2	CASSSAGGPSGELFF	TGTGCCAGCAGCTCAGCGGGGGGGCCGTCCGGGGAGCTGTTTTTT
TRBV6-4	TRBJ1-2	-	-	CASSDADSDGYTF	TGTGCCAGCAGTGACGCGGACAGCGATGGCTACACCTTC
TRBV9	TRBJ2-1	few	TRBD2	CASSGREGQSGNEQFF	TGTGCCAGCAGTGGGCGGGAGGGCCAGTCGGGCAATGAGCAGTTCTTC
TRBV7-2	TRBJ2-7	many	TRBD1	CASSLEGWGQGHEQYF	TGTGCCAGCAGCTTAGAGGGGTGGGGACAGGGCCACGAGCAGTACTTC
TRBV7-3	TRBJ1-1	-	-	CASSPGGVNTEAFF	TGTGCCAGCAGCCCAGGTGGGGTGAACACTGAAGCTTTCTTT
TRBV6-5	TRBJ1-3	-	-	CASRIGPSGNTIYF	TGTGCCAGCAGAATAGGTCCCTCTGGAAACACCATATATTTT
TRBV12-3/TRBV12-4	TRBJ1-1	-	-	CASSRSQDEAFF	TGTGCCAGCAGCCGATCCCAGGATGAAGCTTTCTTT
TRBV7-2	TRBJ2-3	-	TRBD2	CASSSLGLAGDTQYF	TGTGCCAGCAGCTCTCTCGGACTAGCGGGGGATACGCAGTATTTT
TRBV5-1	TRBJ1-5	-	TRBD1	CASSLNPAGGQPQHF	TGCGCCAGCAGCTTGAACCCGGCAGGGGGACAGCCCCAGCATTTT
TRBV27	TRBJ1-2	-	TRBD1	CASSSRPGQGSNYGYTF	TGTGCCAGCAGTTCCCGACCGGGACAGGGCTCGAACTATGGCTACACCTTC
TRBV6-1	TRBJ2-5	-	TRBD1	CASSTGGPQETQYF	TGTGCCAGCAGTACAGGGGGTCCGCAAGAGACCCAGTACTTC
TRBV20-1	TRBJ2-1	few	TRBD2	CSARNSGLAGHNEQFF	TGCAGTGCTAGAAATTCTGGACTAGCGGGTCACAATGAGCAGTTCTTC
TRBV10-3	TRBJ1-1	few	TRBD1	CAIGTAVTEAFF	TGTGCCATCGGGACAGCGGTGACTGAAGCTTTCTTT
TRBV7-2	TRBJ1-6	few	-	CASSLVPSTGLNSPLHF	TGTGCCAGCAGCTTAGTGCCCAGTACCGGTCTTAATTCACCCCTCCACTTT
TRBV11-2	TRBJ2-1	few	TRBD2	CASSLPLSSGSSHEQFF	TGTGCCAGCAGCTTGCCCTTGAGTAGCGGGAGTTCACATGAGCAGTTCTTC
TRBV6-5	TRBJ1-5	few	TRBD1	CASSWNRQGPQHF	TGTGCCAGCAGTTGGAACCGACAGGGGCCCCAGCATTTT
TRBV5-1	TRBJ1-2	-	-	CASSTGIYGYTF	TGCGCCAGCAGCACAGGGATCTATGGCTACACCTTC
TRBV19	TRBJ2-3	few	-	CASSSSPDTQYF	TGTGCCAGTAGTAGTTCCCCAGATACGCAGTATTTT
TRBV19	TRBJ2-3	-	-	CASSTGTADTQYF	TGTGCCAGTAGTACCGGGACCGCAGATACGCAGTATTTT
TRBV7-2	TRBJ2-4	few	TRBD1	CASSLATGTGDIQYF	TGTGCCAGCAGCTTAGCTACCGGGACAGGGGACATTCAGTACTTC
TRBV7-2	TRBJ2-7	-	TRBD1	CASSPQGASEQYF	TGTGCCAGCAGCCCACAGGGGGCGTCTGAGCAGTACTTC
TRBV7-3	TRBJ2-1	-	TRBD2	CASSLTSGTNEQFF	TGTGCCAGCAGCTTGACTAGCGGGACGAATGAGCAGTTCTTC
TRBV5-1	TRBJ2-7	-	-	CASSLARGSYEQYF	TGCGCCAGCAGCTTGGCCCGCGGTTCCTACGAGCAGTACTTC
TRBV7-2	TRBJ1-5	many	TRBD1	CASSPWTGRDQPQHF	TGTGCCAGCAGCCCTTGGACAGGGAGGGATCAGCCCCAGCATTTT
TRBV4-2	TRBJ2-3	-	TRBD2	CASSQESGSADTQYF	TGTGCCAGCAGCCAAGAGAGCGGGAGTGCAGATACGCAGTATTTT
TRBV19	TRBJ1-1	-	-	CASRPGWENTEAFF	TGTGCCAGTAGGCCGGGTTGGGAGAACACTGAAGCTTTCTTT
TRBV7-2	TRBJ2-1	many	-	CASSLGPVLYNEQFF	TGTGCCAGCAGCTTAGGGCCCGTCCTTTACAATGAGCAGTTCTTC
TRBV12-3/TRBV12-4	TRBJ1-2	few	-	CASSPGGDDGYTF	TGTGCCAGCAGCCCGGGAGGGGATGATGGCTACACCTTC
TRBV29-1	TRBJ2-5	few	TRBD2	CSVEWSGGGTQYF	TGCAGCGTTGAATGGTCGGGGGGTGGGACCCAGTACTTC
TRBV11-3	TRBJ2-3	many	-	CASSLMWGDTQYF	TGTGCCAGCAGCTTGATGTGGGGAGATACGCAGTATTTT
TRBV5-4	TRBJ2-5	few	-	CASSAPNFQETQYF	TGTGCCAGCAGTGCGCCAAACTTTCAAGAGACCCAGTACTTC
TRBV19	TRBJ1-2	-	-	CATLDAGSNINYGYTF	TGTGCCACCCTAGATGCAGGAAGCAACATTAACTATGGCTACACCTTC
TRBV9	TRBJ2-2	-	-	CASNLTPGELFF	TGTGCCAGCAATTTGACCCCCGGGGAGCTGTTTTTT
TRBV2	TRBJ1-4	few	-	CASSAGGTNEKLFF	TGTGCCAGCAGTGCCGGGGGAACTAATGAAAAACTGTTTTTT
TRBV27	TRBJ2-7	few	-	CASSVRDRLPLEQYF	TGTGCCAGCAGCGTCCGGGACCGTCTGCCCCTCGAGCAGTACTTC
TRBV5-1	TRBJ2-3	-	-	CASSLTGAAGGTQYF	TGCGCCAGCAGCTTGACGGGGGCCGCAGGAGGTACGCAGTATTTT
TRBV4-2	TRBJ2-5	-	-	CASSQTRRGQETQYF	TGTGCCAGCAGCCAAACGAGGCGTGGTCAAGAGACCCAGTACTTC
TRBV7-8	TRBJ1-6	-	-	CASSLGLGDSPLHF	TGTGCCAGCAGCTTAGGCCTGGGAGATTCACCCCTCCACTTT
TRBV19	TRBJ1-3	-	-	CASTPTVSSGNTIYF	TGTGCCTCGACCCCGACGGTGAGCTCTGGAAACACCATATATTTT